The rows below give T cell receptor beta chains drawn from one sample of a study of T-cell memory formation after mild COVID-19. In TCRdb, the 5' RACE reads were re-called with MiXCR into one record per CDR3 protein. The sample lists more than 200,000 distinct CDR3 sequences, 16% occurring once. What was sequenced was PBMCs or a T cell subset sorted from them (not recorded which). The receptor source for this set is a man younger than 35 who had mild COVID-19 (a few samples of this study predate the infection). Cell type and time point are not known. The CDR3 runs from the conserved cysteine through the conserved F or W. Each record gives: clone size, D gene, J gene, V gene, CDR3 protein, CDR3 DNA. The D gene is left open where the match is weak. Some rows mark clone size as missing; the rest say once, few, many or name a class of expanded clone.

few TRBD1 TRBJ1-2 TRBV11-2 CASSVHQGAYGYTF TGTGCCAGCAGCGTCCATCAGGGGGCCTATGGCTACACCTTC
. . TRBJ1-2 TRBV20-1 CSARVGMGYTF TGCAGTGCTAGAGTAGGGATGGGCTACACCTTC
. . TRBJ1-1 TRBV29-1 CSVEGIEAFF TGCAGCGTTGAAGGTATTGAAGCTTTCTTT
. . TRBJ2-3 TRBV27 CASSLLQADTQYF TGTGCCAGCAGTTTACTCCAGGCAGATACGCAGTATTTT
. . TRBJ2-7 TRBV5-4 CASSETANSYEQYF TGTGCCAGCAGCGAAACAGCTAACTCCTACGAGCAGTACTTC
few TRBD2 TRBJ2-3 TRBV5-1 CASSFFLAESTDTQYF TGCGCCAGCAGCTTCTTCCTAGCGGAGAGCACAGATACGCAGTATTTT
. TRBD1 TRBJ1-1 TRBV5-1 CASSIRQGGNTEAFF TGCGCCAGCAGCATTCGACAGGGCGGCAACACTGAAGCTTTCTTT
many . TRBJ2-5 TRBV12-3/TRBV12-4 CASTTGVLETQYF TGTGCCAGCACCACCGGGGTTTTGGAGACCCAGTACTTC
. . TRBJ1-2 TRBV23-1 CASSQSGGSNYGYTF TGCGCCAGCAGTCAATCCGGGGGATCTAACTATGGCTACACCTTC
. . TRBJ2-5 TRBV9 CASGRRGRPQETQYF TGTGCCAGCGGTCGGAGGGGGCGTCCCCAAGAGACCCAGTACTTC
. TRBD1 TRBJ2-3 TRBV7-3 CASSSGQGYTDTQYF TGTGCCAGCAGCTCGGGACAGGGATACACAGATACGCAGTATTTT
few . TRBJ2-3 TRBV2 CASSETPTGPDTQYF TGTGCCAGCAGTGAGACCCCGACCGGCCCAGATACGCAGTATTTT
. TRBD1 TRBJ2-1 TRBV7-2 CASSNGDSFDEQFF TGTGCCAGCAGCAATGGGGACAGCTTCGATGAGCAGTTCTTC
. . TRBJ2-7 TRBV12-3/TRBV12-4 CASKRGAGAYEQYF TGTGCCAGCAAAAGGGGGGCGGGGGCCTACGAGCAGTACTTC
few . TRBJ1-1 TRBV10-3 CAISVDGGAEAFF TGTGCCATCAGTGTCGACGGAGGCGCTGAAGCTTTCTTT
. TRBD2 TRBJ2-7 TRBV12-3/TRBV12-4 CASSPWTRNPYEQYF TGTGCCAGCAGTCCTTGGACTAGGAACCCCTACGAGCAGTACTTC
few TRBD1 TRBJ2-7 TRBV5-1 CASSGQGTDEQYF TGCGCCAGCAGCGGACAGGGGACCGACGAGCAGTACTTC
few . TRBJ1-3 TRBV5-5 CASSLIRSMGNTIYF TGTGCCAGCAGCTTGATTCGCTCCATGGGAAACACCATATATTTT
few . TRBJ1-1 TRBV11-2 CASSLSSQTNTEAFF TGTGCCAGCAGCTTAAGCAGCCAGACGAACACTGAAGCTTTCTTT
few . TRBJ1-2 TRBV4-3 CASSQDSSTVRVYGYTF TGCGCCAGCAGCCAAGATAGCTCGACCGTCCGGGTTTATGGCTACACCTTC
few TRBD1 TRBJ1-4 TRBV6-5 CASSWTGRRDEKLFF TGTGCCAGCAGTTGGACAGGGAGGCGCGATGAAAAACTGTTTTTT
. . TRBJ2-5 TRBV6-2/TRBV6-3 CASSYLRSYNEQYF TGTGCCAGCAGCTATTTGCGCTCCTACAATGAGCAGTACTTC
. . TRBJ2-3 TRBV7-2 CASSFQISRGWDTQYF TGTGCCAGCAGCTTTCAGATCTCACGGGGGTGGGATACGCAGTATTTT
. . TRBJ2-3 TRBV2 CASREGQTDTQYF TGTGCCAGCAGGGAAGGACAGACAGATACGCAGTATTTT
few . TRBJ1-6 TRBV12-3/TRBV12-4 CASSLSGGNSPLHF TGTGCCAGCAGTTTATCCGGAGGTAATTCACCCCTCCACTTT
. . TRBJ1-2 TRBV7-9 CASSRLEEGYTF TGTGCCAGCAGCAGACTTGAGGAGGGCTACACCTTC
many TRBD1 TRBJ1-5 TRBV20-1 CSARFGVWGQGVPPQHF TGCAGTGCTCGGTTTGGTGTTTGGGGACAGGGGGTCCCGCCCCAGCATTTT
many TRBD2 TRBJ2-5 TRBV9 CASSGGTSGAETQYF TGTGCCAGCAGCGGAGGGACTAGCGGGGCCGAGACCCAGTACTTC
few . TRBJ2-2 TRBV5-6 CASSLARGSNTGELFF TGTGCCAGCAGCTTGGCTCGGGGGAGCAACACCGGGGAGCTGTTTTTT
. . TRBJ2-7 TRBV10-3 CAIRDGEFYEQYF TGTGCCATCAGGGACGGGGAATTCTACGAGCAGTACTTC
. . TRBJ1-3 TRBV7-6 CASSSREDTIYF TGTGCCAGCAGCTCGAGGGAGGACACCATATATTTT
many TRBD1 TRBJ2-5 TRBV19 CASSPGTGTQETQYF TGTGCCAGTAGTCCCGGGACAGGAACCCAAGAGACCCAGTACTTC
few . TRBJ1-5 TRBV5-1 CASSLVLWGSNQPQHF TGCGCCAGCAGCTTGGTTTTGTGGGGTAGCAATCAGCCCCAGCATTTT
. . TRBJ1-1 TRBV7-9 CASSFQRDISEAFF TGTGCCAGCAGCTTTCAAAGGGACATATCTGAAGCTTTCTTT
. . TRBJ2-1 TRBV5-1 CASSSASAKDNEQFF TGCGCCAGCAGCTCGGCCAGTGCAAAGGACAATGAGCAGTTCTTC
many . TRBJ2-1 TRBV3-1 CASSQTGDEQFF TGTGCCAGCAGCCAGACCGGGGATGAGCAGTTCTTC
many . TRBJ1-3 TRBV7-2 CASSLGGGNTIYF TGTGCCAGCAGCTTAGGGGGGGGAAACACCATATATTTT
few TRBD2 TRBJ2-2 TRBV12-3/TRBV12-4 CASSLTSGGTGGELFF TGTGCCAGCAGTTTGACTAGCGGGGGGACGGGCGGGGAGCTGTTTTTT
few TRBD2 TRBJ2-1 TRBV12-3/TRBV12-4 CASSLVGLAGSRGVF TGTGCCAGCAGTTTGGTAGGACTAGCGGGTTCCCGGGGGGTCTTC
. . TRBJ1-2 TRBV3-1 CASSQDRRRAGYTF TGTGCCAGCAGCCAAGATCGTCGCAGGGCGGGCTACACCTTC
few . TRBJ1-3 TRBV12-3/TRBV12-4 CASSPSGTAGNTIYF TGTGCCAGCAGTCCCTCAGGGACGGCTGGAAACACCATATATTTT
few . TRBJ2-5 TRBV12-3/TRBV12-4 CASSLFPETQYF TGTGCCAGCAGTTTATTCCCAGAGACCCAGTACTTC
few . TRBJ1-4 TRBV30 CAWTKSRADEKLFF TGTGCCTGGACCAAGTCCAGGGCGGATGAAAAACTGTTTTTT
few . TRBJ2-3 TRBV9 CASSETPYSTDTQYF TGTGCCAGCAGCGAAACTCCTTATAGCACAGATACGCAGTATTTT
few . TRBJ2-5 TRBV5-1 CASSLFGQETQYF TGCGCCAGCAGCTTGTTTGGCCAAGAGACCCAGTACTTC
. . TRBJ2-1 TRBV7-8 CASSLNGGEQFF TGTGCCAGCAGCTTGAATGGAGGTGAGCAGTTCTTC
few TRBD1 TRBJ2-3 TRBV7-2 CASSPDRGRDTQYF TGTGCCAGCAGCCCGGACAGGGGGCGTGATACGCAGTATTTT
. . TRBJ1-3 TRBV7-2 CASSPRDLSSGNTIYF TGTGCCAGCAGCCCAAGGGACCTGAGCTCTGGAAACACCATATATTTT
. TRBD2 TRBJ2-3 TRBV7-8 CASSLQAGTDTQYF TGTGCCAGCAGCTTACAAGCGGGGACAGATACGCAGTATTTT
. . TRBJ1-2 TRBV20-1 CSASPQAWNYTF TGCAGTGCTAGTCCACAGGCATGGAACTACACCTTC
. TRBD2 TRBJ2-3 TRBV6-5 CASSYSSKAGGAADTQYF TGTGCCAGCAGTTACTCGAGTAAGGCCGGGGGGGCAGCCGATACGCAGTATTTT
. . TRBJ1-5 TRBV7-2 CASSHGGINQPQHF TGTGCCAGCAGCCATGGGGGGATCAATCAGCCCCAGCATTTT